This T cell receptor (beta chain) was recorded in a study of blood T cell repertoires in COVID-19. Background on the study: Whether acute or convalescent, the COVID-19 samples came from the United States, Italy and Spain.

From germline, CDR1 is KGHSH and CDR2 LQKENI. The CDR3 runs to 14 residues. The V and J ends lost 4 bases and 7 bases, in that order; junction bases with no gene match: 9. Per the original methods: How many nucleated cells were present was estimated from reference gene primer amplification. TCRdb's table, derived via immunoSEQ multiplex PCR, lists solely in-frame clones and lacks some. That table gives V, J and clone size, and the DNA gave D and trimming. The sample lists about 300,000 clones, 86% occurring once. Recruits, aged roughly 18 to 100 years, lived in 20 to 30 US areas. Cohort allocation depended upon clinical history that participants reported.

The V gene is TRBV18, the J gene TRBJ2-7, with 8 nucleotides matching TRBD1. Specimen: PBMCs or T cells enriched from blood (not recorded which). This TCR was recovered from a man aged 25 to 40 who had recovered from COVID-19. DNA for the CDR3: TGTGCCAGCTCACAGCAGGGGGCCTATCGGGAGCAGTACTTC. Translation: CASSQQGAYREQYF.